This TCR beta chain was documented in a study of regulatory T cells in long-lasting Graves disease. Study results and limitations: Persistent disease preferred TRBV28, TRBJ1-2 and TRBJ2-5; new disease, TRBV20-1 and TRBJ2-1.

Arm-PCR with iRepertoire HTBI primers amplified the CDR3 regions for these TCR beta libraries. One entry per CDR3 protein results from TCRdb running MiXCR on the multiplex PCR reads. The repertoire holds 350,000 to 450,000 distinct CDR3 sequences, with around a fifth as singletons. As to this clonotype: The antigen remains unidentified.

The CDR3 contains 15 residues. The ends were cut back, 1 base at V and 3 bases at J, with 13 bases in the middle. CDR1 and CDR2 (germline): SGHTA, FQGNSA. Described time point: persistent/refractory GD, antithyroid drugs over 5 years with positive TRAb. Isolated PBMC RNA provided the starting material for the TCR library. The chain carries TRBV7-2 and TRBJ2-7; unclear D gene. Sample: peripheral blood mononuclear cells (PBMCs), taken when the disease was refractory, from a patient treated with antithyroid drugs. The TCR was taken from a female donor with Graves disease. The CDR3 sequence: CASSLGVTAYYEQYF. CDR3 in DNA: TGTGCCAGCAGCTTAGGGGTTACAGCTTACTACGAGCAGTACTTC.